Each of the 23 T cell receptor beta chains below was sequenced from the same sample in a study of human T cells and chemical hapten exposure. TCRdb fed the RACE reads into MiXCR, producing one record per CDR3 protein. The sample has 130,000 or so distinct CDR3 sequences, about 10% seen once; the top ten hold approximately 2.5%. Time point reported: patch test 3, about 24 weeks after DPC sensitization. Sample treatment: therapeutic diphenylcyclopropenone sensitization with weekly scalp DPC. This specimen consisted of whole blood, obtained in connection with sensitization to the hapten diphenylcyclopropenone (DPC). Every receptor here comes from a woman aged 45-65 years with alopecia areata. Some clones in this sample may be carry-over from other donors' samples.

CDR3 loop: CASSLRRDTEAFF. CDR3 coding DNA: TGTGCCAGCAGTTTACGCAGGGACACTGAAGCTTTCTTT. The gene calls are TRBV12-3 or TRBV12-4 and TRBJ1-1; possibly TRBD1 for D (5 bases). The CDR3 has 13 residues. The V end was cut by 2 bases, the J end by 3 bases, with 7 bases between.

The chain joins TRBV11-2 to TRBJ2-1, with TRBD1 matching 7 bases. J gave up 9 bases and V 0 bases, and 5 bases lay outside the gene matches. This CDR3 has 14 residues. The germline V gene has CDR1 SGHAT and CDR2 FQNNGV. The CDR3 region has the DNA TGTGCCAGCAGCTTAGAAGGGGCAGGGGGTGAGCAGTTCTTC. This translates into CASSLEGAGGEQFF.

The CDR3 DNA is TGTGCCAGCAGCCAAACCGCGGGGGGTGGCCAAGAGACCCAGTACTTC. The encoded protein is CASSQTAGGGQETQYF. The chain couples TRBV7-8 to TRBJ2-5; 8 positions agree with TRBD2. Losses at the gene ends were 5 bases for V and 1 base for J; bases not matched to a gene: 9. The CDR3 extends over 16 amino acids. Germline V CDR1 and CDR2: SGHVS, FQNEAQ.

There are many counts of this clonotype. The CDR3 region has the DNA TGTGCTAGTGGTTTGGTACTCAGCGGGGGGGCCCGAGAGACCCAGTACTTC. Amino acid sequence: CASGLVLSGGARETQYF. The rearrangement links TRBV12-5 to TRBJ2-5; TRBD2 matches 10 bases. Germline trimming cut 0 bases from V and 4 bases from J; bases unmatched to any gene: 8. The CDR3 covers 17 residues. CDR1 LGHNT and CDR2 FRNRAP come from the germline V gene. The variable domain in full, with the rest retrieved from reference TRBV12-5 and TRBJ2-5, is DARVTQTPRHKVTEMGQEVTMRCQPILGHNTVFWYRQTMMQGLELLAYFRNRAPLDDSGMPKDRFSAEMPDATLATLKIQPSEPRDSAVYFCASGLVLSGGARETQYFGPGTRLLVL.

This clonotype has only a few counts. The rearrangement links TRBV5-5 to TRBJ2-3; TRBD2 might be the D (5 bases). Germline V gene data show CDR1 as SGHKS and CDR2 as YYEKEE (reference sequence). The germline V and J ends were trimmed by 2 bases and 5 bases, with 15 bases remaining between them. The CDR3 is made up of 15 amino acids. The CDR3 loop is CASSFGGSLGDTQYF. The CDR3 DNA reads TGTGCCAGCAGCTTCGGCGGGTCCCTGGGAGATACGCAGTATTTT.

The V gene is TRBV5-5, the J gene TRBJ2-7, with TRBD2 identical over 8 bases. J lost 0 bases, V lost 1 base, and 6 bases had no gene match. CDR1 and CDR2 from the germline V gene are SGHKS and YYEKEE (reference sequence). The CDR3 runs 16 residues. Written as DNA, the CDR3 is TGTGCCAGCAGCTTGAGTGGAGCGGGGGTCTCCTACGAGCAGTACTTC. Amino acid sequence: CASSLSGAGVSYEQYF.

This clonotype has more than one count but fewer than ten. The chain has TRBV7-2 and TRBJ2-1, with D possibly being TRBD2 (7 bases). V lost 1 base to trimming and J lost 8 bases, with 15 bases between them. Germline loops: CDR1 SGHTA, CDR2 FQGNSA. The length of the CDR3 is 15 residues. CDR3 protein: CASSLGIWGGDEQFF. The CDR3 DNA reads as TGTGCCAGCAGCTTAGGTATTTGGGGGGGCGATGAGCAGTTCTTC.

The rearrangement joins TRBV4-1 to TRBJ1-1; 7 bases fit TRBD1. Germline lookup yields CDR1 MGHRA and CDR2 YSYEKL. The junction had 5 bases not matched to a gene; V was cut back by 3 bases and J by 1 base. CDR3 length: 15 residues. The CDR3 loop is CASSQATGQNTEAFF. The CDR3, as DNA: TGCGCCAGCAGCCAGGCGACAGGGCAGAACACTGAAGCTTTCTTT.

This clonotype has only a few counts. This rearrangement joins TRBV14 to TRBJ2-2; 9 bases line up with TRBD2. Germline CDR1 and CDR2: SGHDN and FVKESK. The CDR3 length is 16 residues. With V trimmed by 2 bases and J by 6 bases, 7 bases remained unmatched. The CDR3 here is CASSQQPSGMAGELFF. The CDR3 DNA reads as TGTGCCAGCAGCCAACAACCTAGCGGGATGGCCGGGGAGCTGTTTTTT.

This clonotype has just a few counts. The chain has TRBV18 and TRBJ1-5; weak D call: TRBD1 (5 bases). CDR3 size: 15 residues. The V and J ends lost 2 bases and 6 bases respectively, with 14 bases between them. Germline lookup yields CDR1 KGHSH and CDR2 LQKENI. CDR3 in amino acids: CASSPGQGASQPQHF. In DNA, the CDR3 is TGTGCCAGCTCACCAGGCCAGGGTGCTAGTCAGCCCCAGCATTTT.

The chain has TRBV7-6 and TRBJ2-1, with 10 bases identical to TRBD1. The CDR3 is 16 amino acids. Looked up from germline, CDR1 is SGHVS and CDR2 is FNYEAQ. V was clipped by 5 bases and J by 7 bases; unmatched bases: 11. The CDR3 loop is CASSPVGTGVRNEQFF. CDR3 nucleotides: TGTGCCAGCAGCCCAGTAGGGACAGGGGTTAGAAATGAGCAGTTCTTC.

The table lists this clonotype with a few counts. The CDR3 nucleotides are TGTGCCAGCAGCCCGAGTGGGACCTACTACAATGAGCAGTTCTTC. This codes for CASSPSGTYYNEQFF. V is TRBV4-2 and J is TRBJ2-1; D assignment may be TRBD1 or TRBD2 (5 bases each). Trimming cost V 4 bases and J 3 bases, with 13 bases left between them. Germline V gene data show CDR1 as LGHNA and CDR2 as YNFKEQ. The CDR3 runs 15 residues.

This chain links TRBV10-3 with TRBJ2-1, with 14 bases matching TRBD2. The CDR3 is 15 amino acids. The V and J ends lost 6 bases and 12 bases, in that order; junction bases with no gene match: 10. Germline loops: CDR1 ENHRY, CDR2 SYGVKD. CDR3 in amino acids: CAIRAMTSGRGGQFF. CDR3 bases: TGTGCCATCAGGGCGATGACTAGCGGGAGGGGGGGGCAGTTCTTC.

This clonotype was picked up a small number of times. The J gene is TRBJ2-5, the V gene TRBV29-1; D may be TRBD1 (6 bases). Germline V gene data show CDR1 as SQVTM and CDR2 as ANQGSEA. V dropped 3 bases and J dropped 3 bases, with 14 bases sitting between them. The CDR3 is 14 residues long. CDR3 amino acids: CSVDLARGKETQYF. CDR3 bases: TGCAGCGTTGATTTGGCCAGGGGCAAAGAGACCCAGTACTTC.

The chain combines TRBV5-4 with TRBJ2-7; D ambiguous. The CDR3 is 13 residues long. V was cut by 3 bases and J by 0 bases, with 7 bases left in between. The germline V gene has CDR1 SGHNT and CDR2 YYREEE (reference sequence). The DNA for the CDR3 is TGTGCCAGCAGCTCCCGGAGCTCCTACGAGCAGTACTTC. Protein: CASSSRSSYEQYF.

The chain combines TRBV24-1 with TRBJ2-1; the D gene is possibly TRBD2 (6 bases). V was pared by 2 bases and J by 8 bases, with 18 bases between. Germline CDR1 and CDR2: KGHDR and SFDVKD. The CDR3 consists of 16 residues. The DNA of the CDR3 is TGTGCCACCAGTGATTCGTCGAGACTAGGGGAAGATGAGCAGTTCTTC. It encodes CATSDSSRLGEDEQFF.

The chain employs TRBV29-1 and TRBJ2-7; D unresolved. The CDR3 is made up of 12 amino acids. Germline V gene data show CDR1 as SQVTM and CDR2 as ANQGSEA. Trimming left V 6 bases short and J 1 base short, with 10 bases between. CDR3 residues: CSVTRESYEQYF. The CDR3 DNA reads as TGCAGCGTAACAAGGGAATCCTACGAGCAGTACTTC.

In this sample, this clonotype turned up many times. The chain has TRBV28 and TRBJ1-2, with 7 bases that match TRBD1. The CDR3 sequence is 15 residues long. Trimming at V came to 6 bases and at J to 4 bases, leaving 11 bases not matched to a gene. CDR1 and CDR2 from the germline V gene are MDHEN and SYDVKM. CDR3 residues: CASSRDSPGVYGYTF. The CDR3 nucleotides are TGTGCCAGCAGCCGGGACAGCCCGGGAGTCTATGGCTACACCTTC.

This clonotype was seen repeatedly, ten times or more. V usage is TRBV4-2 and J usage is TRBJ2-3, with 7 bases matching TRBD1. This CDR3 comprises 16 residues. The V gene's germline CDR1 is LGHNA and CDR2 YNFKEQ. V shed 6 bases, J shed 2 bases, and the junction held 11 bases outside the gene matches. The CDR3 nucleotides read TGTGCCAGCAGGCTGAGGACAGGCCGCTCCACAGATACGCAGTATTTT. It yields the protein CASRLRTGRSTDTQYF.

The V and J genes are TRBV5-1 and TRBJ1-1; a possible D gene is TRBD1 (5 bases). In germline, CDR1 is SGHRS, CDR2 YFSETQ. Trimming took 4 bases from V and 0 from J, leaving 13 bases between them. The CDR3 is 15 amino acids. The CDR3 loop reads CASSRDQALNTEAFF. CDR3 sequence (DNA): TGCGCCAGCAGCCGGGACCAGGCTTTGAACACTGAAGCTTTCTTT.

This clonotype was observed a few times. The rearrangement uses TRBV25-1 and TRBJ1-2; D is possibly TRBD1 (6 bases). Germline values: CDR1 MGHDK, CDR2 SYGVNS. Trimming removed 0 bases from V and 8 bases from J, with 10 bases in between. CDR3 size: 13 residues. The CDR3 nucleotides are TGTGCCAGCAGTGAATATACAGGGTTAGGCTACACCTTC. This translates into CASSEYTGLGYTF.

This clonotype was found many times. The chain is built from TRBV29-1 and TRBJ2-5; D remains ambiguous. The ends were cut back, 6 bases at V and 5 bases at J, with 13 bases in the middle. The CDR3 totals 12 residues. Germline CDR1 SQVTM, CDR2 ANQGSEA. CDR3 residues: CSVSVGLETQYF. In DNA, the CDR3 is TGCAGCGTCTCGGTGGGGTTGGAGACCCAGTACTTC.

The chain couples TRBV3-1 to TRBJ2-7; TRBD2 is a possible D gene (5 bases). The CDR3 has 12 amino acids. The germline V gene encodes CDR1 LGHDT and CDR2 YNNKEL (reference sequence). Trimming took 6 bases from V and 6 from J, leaving 12 bases between them. CDR3 loop: CASSRRGAEQYF. The CDR3 region has the DNA TGTGCCAGCAGTCGACGGGGTGCCGAGCAGTACTTC.